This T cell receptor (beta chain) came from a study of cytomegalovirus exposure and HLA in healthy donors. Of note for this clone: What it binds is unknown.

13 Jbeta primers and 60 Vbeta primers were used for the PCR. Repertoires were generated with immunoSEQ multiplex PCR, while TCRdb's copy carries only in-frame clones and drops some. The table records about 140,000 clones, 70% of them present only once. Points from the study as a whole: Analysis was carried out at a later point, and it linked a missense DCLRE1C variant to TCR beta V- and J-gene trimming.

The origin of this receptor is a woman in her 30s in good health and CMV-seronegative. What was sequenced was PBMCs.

DNA of the CDR3: TGTGCCAGCAGTGAGCAACGGGACACTGAAGCTTTCTTT. This encodes CASSEQRDTEAFF. This chain uses TRBV2 with TRBJ1-1, with D unclear. V gave up 3 bases and J gave up 3 bases, with 8 bases separating them. The CDR3 is 13 amino acids. CDR1 is SNHLY, CDR2 FYNNEI, per germline.